One sample yielded the 25 T cell receptor beta chains listed below, sequenced in a study of blood T cell repertoires in COVID-19. Here immunoSEQ multiplex PCR was the method, and the copy in TCRdb shows in-frame clones only, minus some. The sample holds about 160,000 clones, 75% to 85% seen once. Sequencing was carried out using peripheral blood. The source of these receptors is a woman aged 60-75 years with COVID-19, enrolled during active disease.

The CDR3 DNA reads TGTGCCAGCAGCCCCGGGGACAGGGGGCGATCTCCCCATGGCTACACCTTC. Its protein is CASSPGDRGRSPHGYTF. This sequence joins TRBV7-8 and TRBJ1-2, with TRBD1 matching 12 bases. The length of the CDR3 is 17 residues. The V segment lost 5 bases and the J segment 6 bases; nucleotides outside the gene matches: 13. The germline gives CDR1 SGHVS, CDR2 FQNEAQ.

In this sample, this clone turned up a few times. The rearrangement links TRBV19 to TRBJ2-7; possible D gene TRBD1, 5 bases. Trimming shortened V by 5 bases and J by 5 bases, and 13 bases separated the two germline ends. This CDR3 is built from 13 residues. Germline CDR1 LNHDA, CDR2 SQIVND (reference sequence). CDR3 sequence (DNA): TGTGCCAGTAGTCCCAGGGTTCATGACGAGCAGTACGTC. This sequence encodes CASSPRVHDEQYV.

This clone appeared a single time. The genes are TRBV10-3 and TRBJ2-1; TRBD2 matches at 8 bases. Germline trimming cut 2 bases from V and 3 bases from J; bases unmatched to any gene: 6. Germline V gives CDR1 ENHRY, CDR2 SYGVKD. There are 16 residues in the CDR3. The CDR3 protein is CAISEGAGGLYNEQFF. DNA of the CDR3: TGTGCCATCAGTGAGGGGGCGGGAGGTCTCTACAATGAGCAGTTCTTC.

The gene calls are TRBV7-8 and TRBJ2-3, with 9 positions matching TRBD2. The ends lost 5 bases at V and 6 bases at J; junction bases unmatched: 6. Germline V gene sequence: CDR1 SGHVS, CDR2 FQNEAQ. CDR3 length: 14 residues. CDR3 amino acids: CASSAGTSWDTQYF. In nucleotides, the CDR3 is TGTGCCAGCAGCGCCGGGACTAGCTGGGATACGCAGTATTTT.

The chain combines TRBV28 with TRBJ1-6; 9 bases are a match to TRBD1. V lost 6 bases, J lost 15 bases, and 21 bases stayed unmatched. From germline, CDR1 is MDHEN and CDR2 SYDVKM. This CDR3 is built from 17 residues. Here the CDR3 reads CASSPGTGKKSTKGLHF. The CDR3 DNA reads TGTGCCAGCAGCCCAGGGACAGGGAAAAAGTCAACAAAGGGCCTCCACTTT.

This chain uses TRBV5-8 with TRBJ2-1; 7 nucleotides align to TRBD1. The CDR3 covers 15 residues. Germline assignment: CDR1 SGHTS and CDR2 YDEGEE. With 5 bases clipped from V and 0 bases from J, the junction kept 5 bases outside the gene matches. CDR3 in DNA: TGTGCCAGCAGACGGGACAGTGACTCCTACAATGAGCAGTTCTTC. Encoded protein: CASRRDSDSYNEQFF.

CDR3 region: CASTSGGGAGPSGTSYF. CDR3 bases: TGTGCCAGCACCTCGGGAGGGGGGGCCGGGCCTAGCGGGACATCGTACTTC. The V gene is TRBV11-2, the J gene TRBJ2-7; 9 bases map to TRBD2. The CDR3 runs 17 residues. The germline V gene encodes CDR1 SGHAT and CDR2 FQNNGV. The ends lost 7 bases at V and 12 bases at J; junction bases unmatched: 25. The full variable domain, completed using reference TRBV11-2 and TRBJ2-7, is EAGVAQSPRYKIIEKRQSVAFWCNPISGHATLYWYQQILGQGPKLLIQFQNNGVVDDSQLPKDRFSAERLKGVDSTLKIQPAKLEDSAVYLCASTSGGGAGPSGTSYFGPGTRLTVT.

CDR3 residues: CASSWKGVQETQYF. The CDR3 DNA follows: TGCGCCAGCAGCTGGAAGGGGGTACAAGAGACCCAGTACTTC. The chain links TRBV5-1 to TRBJ2-5; D may be TRBD1 (6 bases). Germline V CDR1 and CDR2: SGHRS, YFSETQ. V lost 3 bases, J lost 2 bases, and 11 bases lay in between. This CDR3 region has 14 residues.

The chain employs TRBV28 and TRBJ1-5; the D gene is possibly TRBD1 (5 bases). This CDR3 is 15 amino acids long. V lost 3 bases to trimming and J lost 7 bases, with 16 bases between them. The germline gives CDR1 MDHEN, CDR2 SYDVKM. CDR3 sequence reads: CASSFFLGASQPQHF. In DNA, the CDR3 is TGTGCCAGCAGTTTCTTTCTAGGGGCTTCCCAGCCCCAGCATTTT.

The rearrangement links TRBV28 to TRBJ1-1; the match to TRBD1 covers 10 bases. V lost 3 bases to trimming and J lost 10 bases; unmatched junction nucleotides: 5. The CDR3 covers 13 residues. Germline assignment: CDR1 MDHEN and CDR2 SYDVKM. CDR3 residues: CASSFRDRGRAFF. CDR3 nucleotide sequence: TGTGCCAGCAGTTTCCGGGACAGGGGCCGAGCTTTCTTT.

This clone was counted once. J is TRBJ1-6 and V is TRBV28; weak D call: TRBD1 (5 bases). With 1 base removed from V and 6 bases from J, the gap between germline ends came to 13 bases. From germline, CDR1 is MDHEN and CDR2 SYDVKM. The CDR3 sequence is 16 residues long. The CDR3 DNA reads TGTGCCAGCAGTTTATCCAACGGGGACTTTAATTCACCCCTCCACTTT. Translation gives CASSLSNGDFNSPLHF.

This rearrangement joins TRBV28 to TRBJ2-3; 7 bases are shared with TRBD2. V trimming: 6 bases; J trimming: 2 bases; junction bases outside the gene matches: 11. Germline V gene lookup returns CDR1 MDHEN and CDR2 SYDVKM. CDR3 length: 16 amino acids. CDR3 DNA: TGTGCCAGCAGCTCCGATTACGGGAGGCCCACAGATACGCAGTATTTT. This encodes CASSSDYGRPTDTQYF.

CDR3 residues: CASSVAGGDSQPQHF. For the CDR3, the DNA is TGTGCCAGCAGCGTAGCCGGAGGGGACTCTCAGCCCCAGCATTTT. The rearrangement joins TRBV9 to TRBJ1-5, with a weak D call TRBD1 (5 bases). This CDR3 is built from 15 residues. Germline V CDR1 and CDR2: SGDLS, YYNGEE. Trimming shortened V by 0 bases and J by 6 bases, and 13 bases separated the two germline ends.

This chain connects TRBV6-4 to TRBJ1-6, with 9 bases that match TRBD1. Germline CDR1 and CDR2: MRHNA and SNTAGT. Losses at the gene ends were 5 bases for V and 6 bases for J; bases not matched to a gene: 2. The CDR3 has 14 amino acids. This chain's CDR3 is CASSPDRGNSPLHF. CDR3 DNA sequence: TGTGCCAGCAGTCCGGACAGGGGTAATTCACCCCTCCACTTT.

The CDR3 loop is CASSLDTSRDGYTF. CDR3 bases: TGTGCCAGCAGCTTAGACACCTCACGGGATGGCTACACCTTC. The V call is TRBV11-2, the J call TRBJ1-2; D is undetermined. V shed 0 bases and J shed 6 bases, with 11 bases lying between them. Per the germline V gene, CDR1 is SGHAT and CDR2 is FQNNGV. This CDR3 contains 14 residues.

This clone was recorded a few times. The V gene is TRBV3-1 (or the pseudogene TRBV3-2), the J gene TRBJ1-1, with D uncertain. Germline CDR1 and CDR2: LGHDT and YNNKEL (reference sequence). Trimming cost V 0 bases and J 11 bases, with 7 bases left between them. The CDR3 is 11 residues long. The CDR3 here is CASSQDLRAFF. For the CDR3, the DNA is TGTGCCAGCAGCCAAGATCTCCGGGCTTTCTTT.

The chain combines TRBV5-5 with TRBJ2-7; TRBD2 matches at 7 bases. CDR1 is SGHKS and CDR2 is YYEKEE in the germline V gene (reference sequence). This CDR3 comprises 15 residues. J was trimmed by 2 bases and V by 1 base; bases with no gene match: 6. CDR3 in DNA: TGTGCCAGCAGCTTGTTTAGCGGGCGCACCTACGAGCAGTACTTC. This codes for CASSLFSGRTYEQYF.

The rearrangement links TRBV11-2 to TRBJ1-6; perhaps TRBD1 as D (5 bases). Per the germline V gene, CDR1 is SGHAT and CDR2 is FQNNGV. Deletions cut 2 bases from V and 8 bases from J, with 16 bases between. This CDR3 region has 16 residues. CDR3 nucleotide sequence: TGTGCCAGCAGCTTAAATCGGGGGGGGTCTGATTCACCCCTCCACTTT. The encoded protein is CASSLNRGGSDSPLHF. The full variable domain, with the rest looked up from reference TRBV11-2 and TRBJ1-6, is EAGVAQSPRYKIIEKRQSVAFWCNPISGHATLYWYQQILGQGPKLLIQFQNNGVVDDSQLPKDRFSAERLKGVDSTLKIQPAKLEDSAVYLCASSLNRGGSDSPLHFGNGTRLTVT.

This clone was recorded only once. The rearrangement links TRBV5-1 to TRBJ2-1; D gene unclear. Per germline, CDR1 SGHRS and CDR2 YFSETQ. CDR3 length: 14 residues. Trimming stripped 4 bases from V and 1 base from J, with 9 bases between. CDR3 protein: CASSLTSSYNEQFF. In DNA form, the CDR3 reads TGCGCCAGCAGCCTGACATCTTCCTACAATGAGCAGTTCTTC.

In regard to this clone: Other DNA sequences in the sample encode the same CDR3. The chain links TRBV7-3 to TRBJ1-1; D is ambiguous. In germline, CDR1 is SGHTA, CDR2 FQGTGA. Trimming removed 0 bases from V and 1 base from J, with 3 bases in between. This CDR3 comprises 13 residues. CDR3 sequence: CASSLTRNTEAFF. In DNA form, the CDR3 reads TGTGCCAGCAGCTTAACCAGGAACACTGAAGCTTTCTTT.

The chain links TRBV2 to TRBJ1-3, with D possibly TRBD1 on 5 matching bases. CDR3 size: 17 residues. Germline V lookup: CDR1 SNHLY, CDR2 FYNNEI. V gave up 3 bases and J gave up 0 bases, with 15 bases separating them. Here the CDR3 reads CASSDRRQTHSGNTIYF. Written as DNA, the CDR3 is TGTGCCAGCAGTGACAGGAGACAGACACACTCTGGAAACACCATATATTTT.

The table lists this clone with a few counts. The chain is built from TRBV7-9 and TRBJ2-5; tentative D call: TRBD1 (5 bases). This CDR3 has 16 amino acids. CDR1 SEHNR and CDR2 FQNEAQ come from the germline V gene (reference sequence). The ends were cut back, 5 bases at V and 0 bases at J, with 16 bases in the middle. This chain's CDR3 is CASSRVIGAYQETQYF. The DNA for the CDR3 is TGTGCCAGCAGCCGTGTAATAGGGGCCTACCAAGAGACCCAGTACTTC.

V is TRBV2 and J is TRBJ1-2, with 7 bases aligning to TRBD1. Germline V gene sequence: CDR1 SNHLY, CDR2 FYNNEI. CDR3 length: 13 residues. Trimming took 6 bases from V and 7 from J; bases not matched to a gene: 8. The chain's CDR3 is CASRRDSGSGYTF. The CDR3, as DNA: TGTGCCAGCAGGCGGGACAGCGGGAGTGGCTACACCTTC.

The chain couples TRBV7-9 to TRBJ1-3, with no clear D. CDR1 SEHNR and CDR2 FQNEAQ come from the germline V gene (reference sequence). Trimming left V 3 bases short and J 0 bases short, with 9 bases between. This CDR3 comprises 15 residues. This CDR3 is CASSFGQASGNTIYF. The CDR3 nucleotides read TGTGCCAGCAGCTTCGGTCAAGCCTCTGGAAACACCATATATTTT.

This clone came up once. This chain connects TRBV5-4 to TRBJ1-4; TRBD1 matches at 9 bases. The V segment lost 4 bases and the J segment 6 bases; nucleotides outside the gene matches: 7. Germline CDR1 reads SGHNT; CDR2 reads YYREEE (reference sequence). This CDR3 contains 15 residues. The CDR3 protein is CASSPGQGRDEKLFF. The CDR3, as DNA: TGTGCCAGCAGCCCAGGACAGGGGCGGGATGAAAAACTGTTTTTT.